What follows are 9 T cell receptor beta chains derived from one specimen sequenced in a study of blood T cell repertoires in COVID-19. Method: immunoSEQ multiplex PCR; TCRdb's copy keeps in-frame clones and lacks some. The table has some 80,000 clones, about four fifths seen once. The sample taken for sequencing was peripheral blood. The receptors stem from an elderly man with acute or convalescent COVID-19.

The chain joins TRBV5-1 to TRBJ1-2, with 7 bases that match TRBD1. Germline V lookup: CDR1 SGHRS, CDR2 YFSETQ. Trimming removed 0 bases from V and 8 bases from J; junction bases left unmatched: 7. The CDR3 runs to 14 residues. The CDR3 protein is CASSLDRGAEGYTF. CDR3 bases: TGCGCCAGCAGCTTGGACAGGGGCGCGGAGGGCTACACCTTC.

The CDR3 sequence is CASSPSPTRVGEQFF. CDR3 sequence (DNA): TGTGCCAGCAGCCCTAGCCCCACGCGGGTAGGTGAGCAGTTCTTC. V gene TRBV7-8 combines with J gene TRBJ2-1; D is perhaps TRBD2 (5 bases). This CDR3 spans 15 amino acids. From germline, CDR1 is SGHVS and CDR2 FQNEAQ. V lost 5 bases, J lost 9 bases, and 20 bases lay in between.

V gene TRBV5-1 combines with J gene TRBJ2-3, with D possibly TRBD1 on 6 matching bases. The CDR3 runs to 14 residues. The germline V and J ends were trimmed by 4 bases and 2 bases, with 11 bases remaining between them. Germline CDR1 and CDR2: SGHRS and YFSETQ. CDR3 residues: CASSGPGDTDTQYF. Here the CDR3 DNA reads TGCGCCAGCAGCGGGCCAGGGGACACAGATACGCAGTATTTT.

The genes are TRBV5-6 and TRBJ2-7, with a possible D match to TRBD2 (6 bases). Germline V gene data show CDR1 as SGHDT and CDR2 as YYEEEE. V lost 0 bases, J lost 3 bases, and 16 bases lay in between. This CDR3 region has 16 residues. CDR3: CASSLGAGQGFYEQYF. The CDR3 region has the DNA TGTGCCAGCAGCTTGGGGGCGGGGCAGGGCTTCTACGAGCAGTACTTC.

This chain connects TRBV20-1 to TRBJ2-3; the D is unclear. Trimming left V 0 bases short and J 11 bases short, with 6 bases between. This CDR3 region has 10 residues. Germline loops: CDR1 DFQATT, CDR2 SNEGSKA (reference sequence). CDR3 DNA sequence: TGCAGTGCTAGAGACAGTCTGCAGTATTTT. Amino acids: CSARDSLQYF.

The chain employs TRBV5-4 and TRBJ2-1; D gene unclear. V lost 1 base to trimming and J lost 3 bases, with 17 bases between them. The CDR3 is made up of 17 amino acids. Germline lookup yields CDR1 SGHNT and CDR2 YYREEE (reference sequence). The CDR3 is CASSLSAGPTSYNEQFF. Written as DNA, the CDR3 is TGTGCCAGCAGCTTGTCGGCAGGTCCTACGAGCTACAATGAGCAGTTCTTC.

The chain employs TRBV28 and TRBJ2-7; TRBD2 matches 10 bases. Germline V gene data show CDR1 as MDHEN and CDR2 as SYDVKM. There are 17 residues in the CDR3. V was pared by 1 base and J by 2 bases, with 8 bases of the junction left unmatched. The CDR3 here is CASSLFRWTSGPYEQYF. CDR3 nucleotides: TGTGCCAGCAGTTTATTCCGATGGACTAGCGGTCCCTACGAGCAGTACTTC.

The chain combines TRBV18 with TRBJ1-5; no clear D. Germline V gene data show CDR1 as KGHSH and CDR2 as LQKENI. There are 15 residues in the CDR3. Trimming took off 1 base at V and 0 bases at J, with 7 bases between the two ends. In nucleotides, the CDR3 is TGTGCCAGCTCACCACTCGGTTATAGCAATCAGCCCCAGCATTTT. This sequence encodes CASSPLGYSNQPQHF.

V is TRBV5-1 and J is TRBJ2-6; D not certain. CDR1 SGHRS and CDR2 YFSETQ come from the germline V gene. V was cut by 0 bases and J by 3 bases, with 10 bases left in between. This CDR3 region has 16 residues. This CDR3 is CASSLAARYGANVLTF. In DNA form, the CDR3 reads TGCGCCAGCAGCTTGGCCGCGAGGTATGGGGCCAACGTCCTGACTTTC.